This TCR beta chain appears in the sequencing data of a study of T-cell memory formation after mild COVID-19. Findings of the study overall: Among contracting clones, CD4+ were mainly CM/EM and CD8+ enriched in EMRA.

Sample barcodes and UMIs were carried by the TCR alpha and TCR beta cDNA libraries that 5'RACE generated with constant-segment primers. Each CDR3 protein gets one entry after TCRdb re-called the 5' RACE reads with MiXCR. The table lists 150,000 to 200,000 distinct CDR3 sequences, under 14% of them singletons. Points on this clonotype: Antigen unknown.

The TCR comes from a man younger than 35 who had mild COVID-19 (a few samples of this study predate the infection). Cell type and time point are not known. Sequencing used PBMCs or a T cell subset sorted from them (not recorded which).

In nucleotides, the CDR3 is TGTGCCAGCAGCTCTACAGGGATCACTGAAGCTTTCTTT. Amino acid sequence: CASSSTGITEAFF. The chain carries TRBV7-9 and TRBJ1-1; D may be TRBD1 (6 bases). Germline V CDR1 and CDR2: SEHNR, FQNEAQ (reference sequence). The CDR3 runs 13 residues. Trimming stripped 4 bases from V and 4 bases from J, with 10 bases between.